The subject of this entry is one TCR beta chain. Germline CDR1 MGHRA, CDR2 YSYEKL. V lost 3 bases and J 2 bases, leaving 7 bases between the germline ends. This CDR3 region has 14 residues. The sample is drawn from a study of Ad26.COV2.S vaccination and SARS-CoV-2 variants. The overall study: Dosing was one shot or two shots 56 days apart.

TCRdb's copy holds only in-frame clones and misses some; the assay was immunoSEQ multiplex PCR. The table shows about 400,000 clones, with 89% occurring only once. Treatment: 15 to 20 received Ad26.COV2.S at low or high dose, single or two shots; five or six received placebo; per-sample allocation not given. Day 63 after the first vaccine or placebo injection was the time point for sampling. The source was peripheral blood, collected in a trial of Ad26.COV2.S vaccine versus placebo. V usage is TRBV4-1 and J usage is TRBJ2-2; weak D call: TRBD2 (5 bases). The TCR sequence derives from a person aged 18-65 years who received the Ad26.COV2.S COVID-19 vaccine or a placebo. This chain's CDR3 is CASSQGSNTGELFF. Here the CDR3 DNA reads TGCGCCAGCAGCCAGGGGAGCAACACCGGGGAGCTGTTTTTT.